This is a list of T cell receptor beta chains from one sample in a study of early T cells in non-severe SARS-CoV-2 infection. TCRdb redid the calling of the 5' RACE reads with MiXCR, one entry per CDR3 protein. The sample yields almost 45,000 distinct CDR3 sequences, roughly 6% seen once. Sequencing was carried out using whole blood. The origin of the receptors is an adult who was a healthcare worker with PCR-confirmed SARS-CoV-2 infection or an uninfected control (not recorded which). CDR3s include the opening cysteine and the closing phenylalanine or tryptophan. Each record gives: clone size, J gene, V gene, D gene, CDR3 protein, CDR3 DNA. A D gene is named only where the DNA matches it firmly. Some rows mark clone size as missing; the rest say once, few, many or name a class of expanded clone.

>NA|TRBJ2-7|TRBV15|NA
CATSREAEPTYEQYF
TGTGCCACCAGCAGAGAGGCAGAGCCTACCTACGAGCAGTACTTC
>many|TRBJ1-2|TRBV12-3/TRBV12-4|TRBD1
CASSPVGTAYGYTF
TGTGCCAGCAGTCCGGTGGGGACAGCCTATGGCTACACCTTC
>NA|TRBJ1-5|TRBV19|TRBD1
CASSRGLQGNQPQHF
TGTGCCAGTAGTCGGGGCCTACAGGGGAATCAGCCCCAGCATTTT
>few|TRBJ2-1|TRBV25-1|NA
CASSDVRDYNEQFF
TGTGCCAGCAGTGACGTGCGAGACTACAATGAGCAGTTCTTC
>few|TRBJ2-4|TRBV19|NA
CASSMGGADGLSGRAKNIQYF
TGTGCCAGTAGTATGGGGGGAGCGGACGGACTCAGTGGAAGGGCCAAAAACATTCAGTACTTC
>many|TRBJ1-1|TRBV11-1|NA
CASSVHELNTEAFF
TGTGCCAGCAGCGTTCATGAATTGAACACTGAAGCTTTCTTT
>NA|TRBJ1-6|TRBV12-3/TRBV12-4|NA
CASSLGGESPLHF
TGTGCCAGCAGTTTAGGGGGCGAATCACCCCTCCACTTT
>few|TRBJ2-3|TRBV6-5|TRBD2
CASSSPSGGAYTQYF
TGTGCCAGCAGTTCCCCTAGCGGGGGGGCGTATACGCAGTATTTT
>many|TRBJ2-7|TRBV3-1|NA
CASSQAGQGEVYEQYF
TGTGCCAGCAGCCAAGCAGGGCAGGGAGAAGTCTACGAGCAGTACTTC
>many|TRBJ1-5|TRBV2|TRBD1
CASSDWGQGMISNQPQHF
TGTGCCAGCAGTGATTGGGGACAGGGGATGATCAGCAATCAGCCCCAGCATTTT
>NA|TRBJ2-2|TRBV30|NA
CAWSEAGTGELFF
TGTGCCTGGAGTGAGGCTGGAACCGGGGAGCTGTTTTTT
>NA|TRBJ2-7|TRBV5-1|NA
CASSPSSRRGEQYF
TGCGCCAGCAGCCCCAGTTCGCGACGGGGAGAGCAGTACTTC
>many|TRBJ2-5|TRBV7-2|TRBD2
CASSYHLSTSGQETQYF
TGTGCCAGCAGCTACCACCTATCGACTAGCGGGCAAGAGACCCAGTACTTC
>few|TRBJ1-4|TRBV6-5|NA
CASSPEPVATNEKLFF
TGTGCCAGCAGTCCGGAGCCAGTTGCAACTAATGAAAAACTGTTTTTT
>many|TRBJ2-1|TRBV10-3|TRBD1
CAISESPPGTGRNEQFF
TGTGCCATCAGTGAGTCGCCCCCCGGGACAGGGAGGAATGAGCAGTTCTTC
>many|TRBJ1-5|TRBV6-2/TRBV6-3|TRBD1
CASRKQGQGVVGNQPQHF
TGTGCCAGCCGAAAGCAGGGACAGGGGGTAGTGGGCAATCAGCCCCAGCATTTT
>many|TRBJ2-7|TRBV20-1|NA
CSAEPTGYEQYF
TGCAGTGCTGAGCCGACAGGCTACGAGCAGTACTTC
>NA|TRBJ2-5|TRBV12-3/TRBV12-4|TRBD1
CASSLLGTGQETQYF
TGTGCCAGCAGCCTCTTGGGGACAGGCCAAGAGACCCAGTACTTC
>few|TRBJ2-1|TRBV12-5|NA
CASGLVLGDEQFF
TGTGCTAGTGGTTTGGTACTGGGTGATGAGCAGTTCTTC
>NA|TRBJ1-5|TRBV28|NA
CASSRTAYKHF
TGTGCCAGCAGCCGGACAGCCTATAAGCATTTT
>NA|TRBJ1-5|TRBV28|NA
CASSPVPRTLPQHF
TGTGCCAGCAGTCCCGTCCCGAGGACGCTGCCCCAGCATTTT
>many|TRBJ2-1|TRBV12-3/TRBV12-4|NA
CASGGDYNEQFF
TGTGCCAGCGGGGGCGACTACAATGAGCAGTTCTTC
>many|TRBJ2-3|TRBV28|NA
CASSLAQTTDTQYF
TGTGCCAGCAGTTTGGCTCAGACGACAGATACGCAGTATTTT
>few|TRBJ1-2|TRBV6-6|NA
CASNIRGDYGYTF
TGTGCCAGCAATATAAGGGGGGACTATGGCTACACCTTC
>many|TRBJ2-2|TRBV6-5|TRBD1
CASRAPGQGGTGELFF
TGTGCCAGCAGAGCCCCTGGACAGGGAGGCACCGGGGAGCTGTTTTTT
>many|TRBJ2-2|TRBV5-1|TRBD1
CASSLMAGGTGELFF
TGCGCCAGCAGCTTGATGGCAGGGGGAACCGGGGAGCTGTTTTTT
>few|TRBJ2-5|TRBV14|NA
CASSQGARETQYF
TGTGCCAGCAGCCAAGGCGCGAGAGAGACCCAGTACTTC
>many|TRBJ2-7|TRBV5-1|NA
CASSLLVPGANYEQYF
TGCGCCAGCAGCTTGTTGGTACCGGGGGCGAACTACGAGCAGTACTTC
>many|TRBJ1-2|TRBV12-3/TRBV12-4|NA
CASSLAGNYGYTF
TGTGCCAGCAGTTTGGCAGGGAATTATGGCTACACCTTC
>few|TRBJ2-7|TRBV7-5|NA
CISVPEASPRPGFHEQYF
NA
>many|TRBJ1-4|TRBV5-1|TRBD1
CASSTGGAYEKLFF
TGCGCCAGCAGCACAGGGGGCGCGTATGAAAAACTGTTTTTT
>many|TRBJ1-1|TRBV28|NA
CASSFSSRAFF
TGTGCCAGCAGTTTTAGTTCTCGGGCTTTCTTT
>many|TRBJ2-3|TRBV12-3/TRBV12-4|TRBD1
CASSLPVPGQGEFTDTQYF
TGTGCCAGCAGTTTGCCCGTACCGGGACAGGGGGAGTTCACAGATACGCAGTATTTT
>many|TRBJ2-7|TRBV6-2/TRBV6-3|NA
CASSREQGLSYEQYF
TGTGCCAGCAGTAGGGAGCAGGGACTTTCCTACGAGCAGTACTTC
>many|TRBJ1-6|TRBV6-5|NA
CASSSPGGAGSPLHF
TGTGCCAGCAGTTCCCCTGGGGGCGCAGGTTCACCCCTCCACTTT
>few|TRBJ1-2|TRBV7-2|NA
CASSLGDAADLYGYTF
TGTGCCAGCAGCTTAGGAGACGCGGCAGACCTATATGGCTACACCTTC
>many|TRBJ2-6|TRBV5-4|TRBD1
CASSPGQNLGRANVLTF
TGTGCCAGCAGCCCGGGACAGAACCTTGGGAGGGCCAACGTCCTGACTTTC
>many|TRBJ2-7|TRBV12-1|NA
CASSSELTGTGASEQYF
TGTGCCAGCAGCTCCGAGTTGACCGGGACAGGGGCTTCCGAGCAGTACTTC
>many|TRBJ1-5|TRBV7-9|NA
CASSPTGQPQHF
TGTGCCAGCAGCCCGACAGGTCAGCCCCAGCATTTT
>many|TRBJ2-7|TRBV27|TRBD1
CASSLTRLGTGAYEQYF
TGTGCCAGCAGTTTAACCCGTTTAGGGACAGGGGCCTACGAGCAGTACTTC
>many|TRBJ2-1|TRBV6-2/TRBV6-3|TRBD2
CASGPGGGMNNEQFF
TGTGCCAGCGGCCCCGGCGGGGGTATGAACAATGAGCAGTTCTTC
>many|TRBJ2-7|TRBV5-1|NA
CASSPGEGSYEQYF
TGCGCCAGCAGCCCAGGAGAAGGCTCCTACGAGCAGTACTTC
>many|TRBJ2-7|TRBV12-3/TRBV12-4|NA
CASSLGPGYEQYF
TGTGCCAGCAGTTTAGGTCCAGGCTACGAGCAGTACTTC